These 22 T cell receptor beta chains came from one sample sequenced in a study of blood T cell repertoires in COVID-19. The table came from immunoSEQ multiplex PCR; TCRdb's copy has only in-frame clones and leaves some out. The table lists about 150,000 clones, 70% to 85% of them singletons. The sample comprised peripheral blood. The receptors were sampled from a woman aged 60-70 years with acute or convalescent COVID-19.

The chain carries TRBV10-3 and TRBJ2-5, with TRBD1 matching over 8 bases. CDR3 length: 14 amino acids. Germline CDR1 and CDR2: ENHRY and SYGVKD. The junction had 10 bases not matched to a gene; V was cut back by 10 bases and J by 3 bases. This CDR3 reads CATATRTGKETQYF. For the CDR3, the DNA is TGTGCCACCGCGACGAGGACAGGGAAAGAGACCCAGTACTTC.

V is TRBV18 and J is TRBJ2-7, with 8 positions matching TRBD1. Germline CDR1 KGHSH, CDR2 LQKENI. The V and J ends lost 2 bases and 2 bases, in that order; junction bases with no gene match: 2. The CDR3 loop spans 14 amino acids. CDR3 region: CASSPGTGAYEQYF. Here the CDR3 DNA reads TGTGCCAGCTCACCAGGGACAGGTGCCTACGAGCAGTACTTC.

CDR3 bases: TGTGCCACCAGCCCTGGGAGGGGATCTCAATATGGCTACACCTTC. Protein sequence: CATSPGRGSQYGYTF. J is TRBJ1-2 and V is TRBV15; D may be TRBD1 (5 bases). CDR3 length equals 15 residues. Trimming removed 5 bases at V and 5 bases at J, with 18 bases between. CDR1 is LNHNV, CDR2 YYDKDF, per germline (reference sequence).

The V call is TRBV6-5, the J call TRBJ2-3, with a possible D match to TRBD1 (5 bases). Germline assignment: CDR1 MNHEY and CDR2 SVGAGI. Between the trimmed V and J ends, which lost 8 bases and 2 bases, there was a span of 11 bases. The CDR3 has 13 residues. The DNA for the CDR3 is TGTGCCAGCCGGACACTATACACAGATACGCAGTATTTT. This gives the protein CASRTLYTDTQYF.

To note about this clone: The same CDR3 can be traced to other DNA sequences in this sample. The rearrangement uses TRBV6-5 and TRBJ1-3; 8 bases line up with TRBD1. CDR3 length: 15 amino acids. With 0 bases clipped from V and 4 bases from J, the junction kept 2 bases outside the gene matches. CDR1 and CDR2 from the germline V gene are MNHEY and SVGAGI. The CDR3 DNA reads TGTGCCAGCAGTTACTCCGGGACAGGAGGAAACACCATATATTTT. Its protein product is CASSYSGTGGNTIYF.

V and J are TRBV9 and TRBJ1-4; D gene ambiguous. Trimming stripped 0 bases from V and 2 bases from J, with 11 bases between. Germline values: CDR1 SGDLS, CDR2 YYNGEE. This CDR3 contains 16 residues. CDR3 DNA sequence: TGTGCCAGCAGCGTAGGTCTGACAACCACTAATGAAAAACTGTTTTTT. Protein sequence: CASSVGLTTTNEKLFF.

This clone appeared once. V gene TRBV7-3 combines with J gene TRBJ1-1; D uncertain. Germline values: CDR1 SGHTA, CDR2 FQGTGA. V lost 1 base and J 2 bases, leaving 5 bases between the germline ends. The CDR3 totals 13 residues. CDR3 nucleotide sequence: TGTGCCAGCAGCTTAATGGCAAACACTGAAGCTTTCTTT. Its protein is CASSLMANTEAFF.

The chain has TRBV2 and TRBJ1-4, with D uncertain. Germline V gene sequence: CDR1 SNHLY, CDR2 FYNNEI. V was pared by 8 bases and J by 10 bases, with 14 bases between. The CDR3 extends over 12 amino acids. The CDR3 loop is CASFGDDGKLFF. The CDR3 DNA follows: TGTGCCAGCTTCGGGGATGATGGAAAACTGTTTTTT.

The chain joins TRBV2 to TRBJ1-2; TRBD1 might be the D (5 bases). The length of the CDR3 is 13 residues. Per the germline V gene, CDR1 is SNHLY and CDR2 is FYNNEI. V was pared by 11 bases and J by 0 bases, with 13 bases between. CDR3 DNA: TGTGCCGGGGGGACGGCTCCTAACTATGGCTACACCTTC. Translated: CAGGTAPNYGYTF.

This chain joins TRBV28 and TRBJ1-5, with 7 bases that match TRBD1. V dropped 4 bases and J dropped 4; count of bases not matched to a gene: 4. This CDR3 spans 14 amino acids. The V gene's germline CDR1 is MDHEN and CDR2 SYDVKM. The CDR3 loop reads CASSWDSLNQPQHF. The CDR3 DNA is TGTGCCAGCAGTTGGGACAGCCTTAATCAGCCCCAGCATTTT.

CDR3 in amino acids: CASSRQPGEQYV. For the CDR3, the DNA is TGTGCCAGCAGTAGACAGCCTGGGGAGCAGTACGTC. The chain recombines TRBV28 with TRBJ2-7; D may be TRBD1 (5 bases). The CDR3 covers 12 residues. Germline CDR1 MDHEN, CDR2 SYDVKM. Trimming removed 5 bases at V and 7 bases at J, with 12 bases between.

This rearrangement joins TRBV3-1 (or the pseudogene TRBV3-2) to TRBJ1-2, with D possibly matching TRBD1 (5 bases). The CDR3 is made up of 15 amino acids. The germline V gene has CDR1 LGHDT and CDR2 YNNKEL (reference sequence). Trimming stripped 5 bases from V and 2 bases from J, with 15 bases between. The CDR3 region is CASSTGTYSNYGYTF. Written as DNA, the CDR3 is TGTGCCAGCAGCACTGGGACTTACAGCAACTATGGCTACACCTTC.

Only one count was recorded for this clone. CDR3 DNA: TGTGCCAGCAGCTGGCGGGGGGCGGGCGGCTACACCTTC. It is translated as CASSWRGAGGYTF. V is TRBV5-6 and J is TRBJ1-2, with TRBD1 as a possible D gene (6 bases). Germline V gene data show CDR1 as SGHDT and CDR2 as YYEEEE. CDR3 length: 13 residues. V lost 3 bases and J 8 bases, leaving 14 bases between the germline ends.

V is TRBV19 and J is TRBJ2-7; 7 positions agree with TRBD1. Germline values: CDR1 LNHDA, CDR2 SQIVND (reference sequence). The V gene end was trimmed by 6 bases and the J gene end by 6 bases; junction bases not matched to a gene: 11. The CDR3 is made up of 14 amino acids. The chain's CDR3 is CASRDMDRRSEQYF. DNA for the CDR3: TGTGCCAGTAGGGATATGGACAGGAGGAGCGAGCAGTACTTC.

This clone came up a few times. V is TRBV6-5 and J is TRBJ1-1; 8 positions agree with TRBD1. The CDR3 spans 14 residues. From germline, CDR1 is MNHEY and CDR2 SVGAGI. V dropped 6 bases and J dropped 2; count of bases not matched to a gene: 5. Written as DNA, the CDR3 is TGTGCCAGCAGCCAGGGGGCGGGAAACACTGAAGCTTTCTTT. Protein sequence: CASSQGAGNTEAFF.

V and J are TRBV29-1 and TRBJ2-7; 7 bases are a match to TRBD1. Trimming removed 7 bases from V and 0 bases from J; junction bases left unmatched: 3. CDR3 length: 12 residues. The germline CDR1 and CDR2 sequences are SQVTM and ANQGSEA. CDR3 region: CSATGNSYEQYF. DNA for the CDR3: TGCAGCGCGACAGGGAACTCCTACGAGCAGTACTTC.

The chain has TRBV4-1 and TRBJ2-6, with 9 bases identical to TRBD1. Germline CDR1 reads MGHRA; CDR2 reads YSYEKL. The V gene end was trimmed by 3 bases and the J gene end by 3 bases; junction bases not matched to a gene: 9. The CDR3 spans 18 residues. CDR3 residues: CASSQGPGTGIGANVLTF. As DNA, the CDR3 is TGCGCCAGCAGCCAGGGTCCCGGGACAGGGATTGGGGCCAACGTCCTGACTTTC.

V is TRBV6-5 and J is TRBJ2-3, with 7 positions matching TRBD1. CDR1 MNHEY and CDR2 SVGAGI come from the germline V gene. After removal of 11 bases from V and 2 bases from J, the junction contained 10 bases not matched to a gene. This CDR3 region has 14 residues. CDR3 loop: CAGQQGPDTDTQYF. The CDR3 coding sequence is TGTGCCGGGCAACAGGGGCCCGACACAGATACGCAGTATTTT.

This chain joins TRBV27 and TRBJ1-2; 7 positions agree with TRBD1. The CDR3 is 16 amino acids. CDR1 is MNHEY and CDR2 is SMNVEV in the germline V gene (reference sequence). With 8 bases clipped from V and 4 bases from J, the junction kept 16 bases outside the gene matches. CDR3 in DNA: TGTGCCAGCGGACTGACAGGGCCATCCGGTCGCTATGGCTACACCTTC. Residues: CASGLTGPSGRYGYTF.

This clone came up once. The gene calls are TRBV11-2 and TRBJ2-5, with a tentative D call TRBD1 (5 bases). Trimming removed 3 bases from V and 2 bases from J, with 10 bases in between. The CDR3 has 14 amino acids. Looked up from germline, CDR1 is SGHAT and CDR2 is FQNNGV. The DNA for the CDR3 is TGTGCCAGCAGCTTTTTAGGACATCAAGAGACCCAGTACTTC. Translated, it gives CASSFLGHQETQYF.

J is TRBJ1-2 and V is TRBV10-3; 7 bases align to TRBD1. Germline lookup yields CDR1 ENHRY and CDR2 SYGVKD. V gave up 0 bases and J gave up 4 bases; unmatched junction bases: 2. The CDR3 extends over 14 amino acids. The CDR3 sequence is CAISESGQSYGYTF. The CDR3 nucleotides read TGTGCCATCAGTGAGTCGGGACAGAGCTATGGCTACACCTTC.

This clone was recorded once. The CDR3 is CASSLTSRNEQFF. The CDR3 DNA sequence: TGTGCCAGCAGCTTAACGAGCCGCAATGAGCAGTTCTTC. The rearrangement joins TRBV7-9 to TRBJ2-1; D unresolved. Trimming took 2 bases from V and 6 from J, leaving 8 bases between them. Germline CDR1 SEHNR, CDR2 FQNEAQ (reference sequence). This CDR3 is built from 13 residues.